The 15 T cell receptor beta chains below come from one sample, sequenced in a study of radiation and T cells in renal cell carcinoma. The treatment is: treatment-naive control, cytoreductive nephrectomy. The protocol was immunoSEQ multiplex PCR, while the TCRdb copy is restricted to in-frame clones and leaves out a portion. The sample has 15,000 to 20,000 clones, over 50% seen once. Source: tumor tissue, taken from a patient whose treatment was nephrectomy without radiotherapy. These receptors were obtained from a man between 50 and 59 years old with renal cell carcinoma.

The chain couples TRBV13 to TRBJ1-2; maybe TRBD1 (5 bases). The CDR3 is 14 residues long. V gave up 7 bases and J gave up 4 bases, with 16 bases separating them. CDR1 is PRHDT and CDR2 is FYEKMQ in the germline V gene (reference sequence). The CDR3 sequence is CASNPKEGIYGYTF. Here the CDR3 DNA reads TGTGCCAGCAACCCGAAGGAGGGGATCTATGGCTACACCTTC.

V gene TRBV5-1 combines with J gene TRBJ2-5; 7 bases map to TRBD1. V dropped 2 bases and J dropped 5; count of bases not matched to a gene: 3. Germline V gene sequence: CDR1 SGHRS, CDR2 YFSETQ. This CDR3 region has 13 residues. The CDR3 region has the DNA TGCGCCAGCAGCTTCTTACAGGGGGAGACCCAGTACTTC. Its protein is CASSFLQGETQYF.

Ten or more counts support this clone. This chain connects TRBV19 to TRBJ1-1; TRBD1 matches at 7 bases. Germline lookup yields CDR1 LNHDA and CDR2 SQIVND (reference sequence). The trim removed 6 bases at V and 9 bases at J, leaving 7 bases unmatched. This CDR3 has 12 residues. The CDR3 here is CASRTGARKAFF. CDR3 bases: TGTGCCAGTAGAACAGGGGCGAGGAAAGCTTTCTTT.

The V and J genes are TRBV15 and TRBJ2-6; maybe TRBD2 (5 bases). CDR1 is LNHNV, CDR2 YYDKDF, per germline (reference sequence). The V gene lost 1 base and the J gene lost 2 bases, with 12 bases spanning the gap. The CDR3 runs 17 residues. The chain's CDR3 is CATSRVERGTGANVLTF. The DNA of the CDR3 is TGTGCCACCAGCAGAGTAGAACGGGGTACTGGGGCCAACGTCCTGACTTTC. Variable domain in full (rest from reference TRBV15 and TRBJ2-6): DAMVIQNPRYQVTQFGKPVTLSCSQTLNHNVMYWYQQKSSQAPKLLFHYYDKDFNNEADTPDNFQSRRPNTSFCFLDIRSPGLGDTAMYLCATSRVERGTGANVLTFGAGSRLTVL.

The CDR3 sequence: CASSWGLAGGSTDTQYF. DNA of the CDR3: TGCGCCAGCAGCTGGGGACTAGCGGGAGGTAGCACAGATACGCAGTATTTT. This sequence joins TRBV5-1 and TRBJ2-3, with 15 bases lining up with TRBD2. Germline assignment: CDR1 SGHRS and CDR2 YFSETQ. Losses at the gene ends were 3 bases for V and 0 bases for J; bases not matched to a gene: 2. This CDR3 contains 17 residues.

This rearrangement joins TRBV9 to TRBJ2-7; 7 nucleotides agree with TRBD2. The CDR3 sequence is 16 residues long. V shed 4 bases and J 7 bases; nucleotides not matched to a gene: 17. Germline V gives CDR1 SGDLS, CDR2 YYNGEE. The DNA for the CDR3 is TGTGCCAGCAGCCTTCCCCGGGGGACTACCTCGCCAGAGCAGTACTTC. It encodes CASSLPRGTTSPEQYF.

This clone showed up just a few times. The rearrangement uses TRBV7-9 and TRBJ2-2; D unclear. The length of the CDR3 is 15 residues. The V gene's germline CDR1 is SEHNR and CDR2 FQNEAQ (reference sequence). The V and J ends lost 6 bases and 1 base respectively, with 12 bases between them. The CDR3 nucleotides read TGTGCCAGCAGATCAGCCCTTCTGAACACCGGGGAGCTGTTTTTT. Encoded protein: CASRSALLNTGELFF. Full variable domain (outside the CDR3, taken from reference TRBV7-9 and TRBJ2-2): DTGVSQNPRHKITKRGQNVTFRCDPISEHNRLYWYRQTLGQGPEFLTYFQNEAQLEKSRLLSDRFSAERPKGSFSTLEIQRTEQGDSAMYLCASRSALLNTGELFFGEGSRLTVL.

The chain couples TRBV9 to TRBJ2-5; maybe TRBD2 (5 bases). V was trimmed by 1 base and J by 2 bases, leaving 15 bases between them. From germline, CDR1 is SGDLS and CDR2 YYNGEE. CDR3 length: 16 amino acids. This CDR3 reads CASSVQPGMGQETQYF. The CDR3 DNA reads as TGTGCCAGCAGCGTACAACCGGGGATGGGACAAGAGACCCAGTACTTC.

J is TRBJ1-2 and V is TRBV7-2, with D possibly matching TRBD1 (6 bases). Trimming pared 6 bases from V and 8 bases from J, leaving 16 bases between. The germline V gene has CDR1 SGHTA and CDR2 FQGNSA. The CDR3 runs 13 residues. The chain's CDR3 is CASRPGGPAGYTF. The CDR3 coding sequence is TGTGCCAGCAGACCCGGGGGCCCCGCAGGCTACACCTTC.

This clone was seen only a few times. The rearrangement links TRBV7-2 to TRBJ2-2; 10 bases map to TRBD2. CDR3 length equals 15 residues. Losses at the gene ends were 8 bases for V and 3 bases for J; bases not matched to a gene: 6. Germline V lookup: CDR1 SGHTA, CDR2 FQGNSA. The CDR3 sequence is CASGVAGGDTGELFF. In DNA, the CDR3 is TGTGCCAGCGGAGTAGCGGGAGGTGACACCGGGGAGCTGTTTTTT. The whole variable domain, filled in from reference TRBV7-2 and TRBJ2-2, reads GAGVSQSPSNKVTEKGKDVELRCDPISGHTALYWYRQSLGQGLEFLIYFQGNSAPDKSGLPSDRFSAERTGGSVSTLTIQRTQQEDSAVYLCASGVAGGDTGELFFGEGSRLTVL.

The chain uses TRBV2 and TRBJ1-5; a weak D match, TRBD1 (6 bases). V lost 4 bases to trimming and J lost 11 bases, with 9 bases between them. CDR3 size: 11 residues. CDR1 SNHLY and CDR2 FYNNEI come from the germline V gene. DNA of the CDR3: TGTGCCAGCAGTGTAGGGGGGGCCCAGCATTTT. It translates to CASSVGGAQHF.

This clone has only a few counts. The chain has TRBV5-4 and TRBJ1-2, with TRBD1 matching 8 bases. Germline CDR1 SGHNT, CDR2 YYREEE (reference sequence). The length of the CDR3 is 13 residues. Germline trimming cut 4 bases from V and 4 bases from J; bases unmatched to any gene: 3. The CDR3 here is CASSVGTGYGYTF. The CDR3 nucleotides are TGTGCCAGCAGCGTTGGGACAGGCTATGGCTACACCTTC.

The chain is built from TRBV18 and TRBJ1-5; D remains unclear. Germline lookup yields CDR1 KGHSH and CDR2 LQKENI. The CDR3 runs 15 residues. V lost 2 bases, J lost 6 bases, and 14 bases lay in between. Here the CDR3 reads CASSPEGMASQPQHF. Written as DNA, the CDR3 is TGTGCCAGCTCACCAGAGGGCATGGCAAGTCAGCCCCAGCATTTT. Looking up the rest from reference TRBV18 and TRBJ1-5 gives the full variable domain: NAGVMQNPRHLVRRRGQEARLRCSPMKGHSHVYWYRQLPEEGLKFMVYLQKENIIDESGMPKERFSAEFPKEGPSILRIQQVVRGDSAAYFCASSPEGMASQPQHFGDGTRLSIL.

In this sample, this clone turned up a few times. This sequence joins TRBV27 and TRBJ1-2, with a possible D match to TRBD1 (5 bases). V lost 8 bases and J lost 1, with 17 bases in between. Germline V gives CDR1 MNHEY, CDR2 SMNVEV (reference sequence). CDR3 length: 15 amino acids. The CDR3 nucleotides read TGTGCCAGCGGCCTCACCCGGGACCTTAACTATGGCTACACCTTC. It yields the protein CASGLTRDLNYGYTF.

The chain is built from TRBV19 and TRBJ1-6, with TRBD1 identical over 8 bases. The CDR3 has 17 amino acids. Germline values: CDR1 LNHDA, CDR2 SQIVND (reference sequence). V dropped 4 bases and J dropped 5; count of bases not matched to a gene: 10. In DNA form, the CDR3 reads TGTGCCAGTAGTAGCAGGCCGGGACAGGTGAATAATTCACCCCTCCACTTT. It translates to CASSSRPGQVNNSPLHF.